This T cell receptor beta chain is from a study of blood T cell repertoires in COVID-19. In the study overall: Samples came from the United States, Italy and Spain, spanning acute and convalescent COVID-19.

As handled by the study authors: Nucleated cell number was recorded as an estimate derived from reference gene primer amplification. Clones were sequenced by immunoSEQ multiplex PCR, and TCRdb holds only the in-frame ones, with some missing. That table gives V, J and clone size, and the DNA gave D and trimming. The repertoire holds about 160,000 clones, about 91% seen once, with 3.5% to 4% in the top ten. Per the germline V gene, CDR1 is SGHVS and CDR2 is FQNEAQ. The CDR3 has 15 amino acids. V was clipped by 1 base and J by 4 bases; unmatched bases: 6. V usage is TRBV7-8 and J usage is TRBJ2-7, with TRBD1 matching 8 bases. This TCR came from a woman aged 60 to 75 who had recovered from COVID-19. Sequencing was performed on peripheral blood. CDR3: CASSLGTGWVYEQYF. The CDR3 region has the DNA TGTGCCAGCAGCTTAGGGACAGGGTGGGTGTACGAGCAGTACTTC.